This TCR beta chain came from a study of blood T cells in healthy people across ages. PCR was performed a second time for roughly 6 to 12 cycles using a sample-barcoded 5' primer and a J-beta primer mix. Every sample returned 2.5 million or more CDR3-containing paired-end reads. MiXCR, applied by TCRdb to the 5' RACE reads, yields one record per CDR3 protein. There are 1,500,000 or so distinct CDR3 sequences in the sample; approximately 59% occur only once, and over 5% lies in the top ten. V shed 8 bases and J shed 2 bases, with 16 bases lying between them. CDR3 length: 14 residues. The table lists this clonotype with a few counts.

J is TRBJ2-7 and V is TRBV12-3 or TRBV12-4; D is unclear. Material for sequencing was blood. This receptor was identified in a young man in good health. The CDR3 protein is CASAIFLETYEQYF. The CDR3 DNA sequence: TGTGCCAGCGCTATCTTCCTGGAGACCTACGAGCAGTACTTC.